One and the same sample provided the 11 T cell receptor beta chains below, sequenced in a study of CD8+ T cells in alopecia areata. Extracted from the samples, RNA was reverse transcribed into cDNA to serve as the sequencing template. Libraries were prepared by immunoSEQ multiplex PCR; TCRdb keeps only in-frame clonotypes and omits some of them. The sample has some 110,000 clones, over 60% seen once; the top ten hold about 3%. The sequenced material came from CD4+ T cells sorted from blood. The receptor set was obtained from a human donor in good health.

The gene calls are TRBV7-2 and TRBJ2-7; D is possibly TRBD1 (6 bases). The CDR3 runs 15 residues. With 2 bases removed from V and 0 bases from J, the gap between germline ends came to 11 bases. Germline V gives CDR1 SGHTA, CDR2 FQGNSA. For the CDR3, the DNA is TGTGCCAGCAGCTTACCATCGACAGGCTCCTACGAGCAGTACTTC. Its translation is CASSLPSTGSYEQYF.

This clone was seen more than once but under ten times. The gene calls are TRBV29-1 and TRBJ2-3; 9 nucleotides match TRBD2. The V segment lost 4 bases and the J segment 2 bases; nucleotides outside the gene matches: 10. The CDR3 runs 16 residues. Germline V gives CDR1 SQVTM, CDR2 ANQGSEA. CDR3 region: CSVVNIAGAVTDTQYF. CDR3 DNA: TGCAGCGTTGTGAATATAGCGGGGGCGGTCACAGATACGCAGTATTTT.

The chain employs TRBV9 and TRBJ1-5; possibly TRBD1 for D (5 bases). CDR1 SGDLS and CDR2 YYNGEE come from the germline V gene. CDR3 length: 15 residues. Trimming removed 4 bases from V and 2 bases from J, with 13 bases in between. CDR3: CASSLSGGGNQPQHF. The DNA of the CDR3 is TGTGCCAGCAGCCTAAGTGGGGGAGGCAATCAGCCCCAGCATTTT.

V gene TRBV7-9 combines with J gene TRBJ1-2; 7 bases are a match to TRBD1. Germline V gene sequence: CDR1 SEHNR, CDR2 FQNEAQ (reference sequence). Trimming at V came to 7 bases and at J to 3 bases, leaving 5 bases not matched to a gene. This CDR3 region has 13 residues. In DNA form, the CDR3 reads TGTGCCAGCACCCTTGGGACAGACTATGGCTACACCTTC. Its protein is CASTLGTDYGYTF.

This chain uses TRBV29-1 with TRBJ2-7, with 7 bases that match TRBD1. The germline CDR1 and CDR2 sequences are SQVTM and ANQGSEA. The junction had 10 bases not matched to a gene; V was cut back by 4 bases and J by 7 bases. CDR3 size: 13 residues. The CDR3 is CSVGQGPVMEQYF. CDR3 nucleotide sequence: TGCAGCGTTGGACAGGGTCCAGTTATGGAGCAGTACTTC.

The chain couples TRBV4-2 to TRBJ2-5; TRBD1 aligns across 8 bases. The CDR3 consists of 15 residues. J gave up 4 bases and V 4 bases, and 8 bases lay outside the gene matches. Germline CDR1 reads LGHNA; CDR2 reads YNFKEQ. Written as DNA, the CDR3 is TGTGCCAGCAGCCCACCCGGGACAGGTGTAGAGACCCAGTACTTC. Protein product: CASSPPGTGVETQYF.

This clone was detected only a few times. The CDR3 reads CASSYRGPTYEQYF. CDR3 coding DNA: TGTGCCAGCAGTTACAGGGGACCCACCTACGAGCAGTACTTC. The chain recombines TRBV6-6 with TRBJ2-7; D assignment may be TRBD1 or TRBD2 (5 bases each). This CDR3 comprises 14 residues. Germline V gene lookup returns CDR1 MNHNY and CDR2 SVGAGI (reference sequence). V dropped 2 bases and J dropped 2 bases, with 10 bases sitting between them.

This clone has just a few counts. The J gene is TRBJ2-7, the V gene TRBV11-2, with 8 bases lining up with TRBD1. Germline V gives CDR1 SGHAT, CDR2 FQNNGV. The CDR3 has 17 amino acids. V was clipped by 6 bases and J by 2 bases; unmatched bases: 15. CDR3 nucleotides: TGTGCCAGCAGTTCACAAGGGGTCGGGACAGGCCCCTACGAGCAGTACTTC. The encoded protein is CASSSQGVGTGPYEQYF.

This sequence joins TRBV4-1 and TRBJ1-2; no clear D gene. The CDR3 is made up of 16 amino acids. CDR1 MGHRA and CDR2 YSYEKL come from the germline V gene. V lost 2 bases to trimming and J lost 6 bases, with 19 bases between them. The CDR3 region is CASSQTPGIRTDGYTF. The DNA of the CDR3 is TGCGCCAGCAGCCAAACACCGGGGATCCGGACGGATGGCTACACCTTC.

This clone was recorded only once. The J gene is TRBJ2-6, the V gene TRBV5-4; D unresolved. There are 15 residues in the CDR3. V lost 0 bases and J 5 bases, leaving 9 bases between the germline ends. Per germline, CDR1 SGHNT and CDR2 YYREEE (reference sequence). The CDR3 DNA reads TGTGCCAGCAGCTTGGGAGAGGCGAGGGCCAACGTCCTGACTTTC. Protein product: CASSLGEARANVLTF.

The V gene is TRBV5-1, the J gene TRBJ1-2; D is unresolved. CDR3 length: 14 residues. Trimming shortened V by 5 bases and J by 0 bases, and 11 bases separated the two germline ends. From germline, CDR1 is SGHRS and CDR2 YFSETQ. The CDR3 spells CASRKDGSNYGYTF. For the CDR3, the DNA is TGCGCCAGCAGAAAGGACGGATCTAACTATGGCTACACCTTC. The complete variable domain, with remaining parts taken from reference TRBV5-1 and TRBJ1-2, reads KAGVTQTPRYLIKTRGQQVTLSCSPISGHRSVSWYQQTPGQGLQFLFEYFSETQRNKGNFPGRFSGRQFSNSRSEMNVSTLELGDSALYLCASRKDGSNYGYTFGSGTRLTVV.